This T cell receptor beta chain was found in a study of immune evolution from preneoplasia to lung adenocarcinoma listed by TCRdb under 2021. A note on the overall study: The study profiled immune contexture across lung adenocarcinoma precursors and invasive adenocarcinoma using immune gene expression, TCR sequencing and multiplex immunofluorescence. Resected precursor lesions (AAH, AIS, MIA) and invasive adenocarcinomas were compared with paired morphologically normal lung tissue. Sample size was determined by specimen availability and not by a prior power calculation. The immune data were integrated with whole exome sequencing and methylation data from the same cohort of nodules. The overall cohort comprised 40 to 60 patients with pulmonary nodules who underwent surgical resection. The TCR sequencing data were obtained from 51 patients. It was reported in the study that 95 to 120 samples were used for TCR sequencing. Class I HLA alleles were inferred from exome data with POLYSOLVER, and allele-specific HLA loss was detected with LOHHLA. General study outcomes and caveats: Because every patient came from Japan and China, how well the results apply to Western populations was uncertain. The highest clonality was observed in normal lung, whereas higher T cell density and diversity but lower clonality appeared to be present in later-stage lesions. The findings reflected association rather than direct causation, and larger cohorts with long-term follow-up and longitudinal biopsies were considered necessary. The highest top T cell clone frequencies were observed in normal lung, and a progressive decrease in top T cell clone frequencies appeared to occur from AAH through AIS, MIA and invasive adenocarcinoma.

Remarks on this clone: Its specific antigen is unknown. Base qualities are not provided; no much larger clone lies one nucleotide away.

Resection was performed on patients in Japan or China between the mid-2010s and the late 2010s. Two lung cancer pathologists independently reviewed H&E slides to confirm the histologic diagnosis of every case. The AllPrep DNA/RNA FFPE Kit was used to isolate DNA from FFPE tissue. Using the immunoSEQ hsTCRbeta Kit, TCR beta CDR3 regions were sequenced from DNA. The study's own analysis went as follows. The ImmunoSEQ Analyzer was used to analyse the TCR sequencing data. T cell clonality was defined as 1 minus Pielou's evenness computed on productive rearrangements. To measure T cell diversity, the inverse Simpson index was applied to productive templates. T cell density was expressed as TCR beta template counts normalized to usable DNA, with usable DNA estimated by amplifying and sequencing housekeeping genes. Two-sided Kruskal-Wallis tests were used to compare TCR metrics between histologic stages. Sourced from immuneACCESS, this table was stored by TCRdb with only in-frame sequences that have V and J called. A share of the clones is absent; for the studies checked, an unresolved V gene accounts for under half, and the remainder has no known explanation. V and J calls and clone size are as listed in that table; D and trimming were resolved from the DNA. Counted in this sample were several thousand clones; 76% of them appeared once. The ten largest clones capture under 9% of the sample.

This clonotype was obtained from a person between 60 and 79 years old with lung adenocarcinoma. The sample consisted of FFPE adjacent normal lung tissue.

The DNA reads TGCAGCGTAACCGGGACCCCGGGGTATGGCTACACCTTC. Its translation reads: CSVTGTPGYGYTF. The rearranged segments are TRBV29-1 and TRBJ1-2, and the D gene may be TRBD1, 5 bases matching. The CDR3, from cysteine to phenylalanine, totals 13 residues. Only the CDR3 DNA stays, 39 bases, in frame from base 1. V drops 6 bases and J drops 5 bases, leaving 16 bases in between. CDR1 SQVTM and CDR2 ANQGSEA are derived from the germline V gene.